The following is a TCR beta chain sequence with its context. Profiled with immunoSEQ multiplex PCR; TCRdb holds only in-frame clones, not every one. The sample contains over 10,000 clones, around 90% of which appear only once. This specimen belongs to a study of T cells in narcolepsy. The germline V and J ends were trimmed by 2 bases and 3 bases, with 7 bases remaining between them. The germline V gene encodes CDR1 PRHDT and CDR2 FYEKMQ (reference sequence). The CDR3 contains 13 residues. This chain connects TRBV13 to TRBJ1-2; no reliable D call. This receptor was obtained from a human donor with narcolepsy. Sequencing was carried out using CD45RA- memory CD4+ T cells from PBMCs. This chain's CDR3 is CASSLSGDYGYTF. CDR3 nucleotides: TGTGCCAGCAGCTTATCCGGGGACTATGGCTACACCTTC.